The 25 T cell receptor beta chains reported below all come from one sample, sequenced in a study of blood T cell repertoires in COVID-19. The data were produced by immunoSEQ multiplex PCR, yet TCRdb's version contains in-frame clones alone and is incomplete. The sample has about 190,000 clones; around 83% are singletons. The sample was peripheral blood. Receptors were obtained from a woman aged 40 to 50 with acute or convalescent COVID-19.

J is TRBJ1-6 and V is TRBV30, with 9 nucleotides matching TRBD1. This CDR3 has 15 amino acids. V lost 4 bases to trimming and J lost 7 bases; unmatched junction nucleotides: 8. CDR1 GTSNPN and CDR2 SVGIG come from the germline V gene (reference sequence). The CDR3 nucleotides are TGTGCCTGGAACCCCCGGGACAGGGAAAATTCACCCCTCCACTTT. Translated, it gives CAWNPRDRENSPLHF. The full variable domain, with the rest looked up from reference TRBV30 and TRBJ1-6, is SQTIHQWPATLVQPVGSPLSLECTVEGTSNPNLYWYRQAAGRGLQLLFYSVGIGQISSEVPQNLSASRPQDRQFILSSKKLLLSDSGFYLCAWNPRDRENSPLHFGNGTRLTVT.

This clone has only a few counts. The V call is TRBV5-8, the J call TRBJ2-5; the match to TRBD1 covers 9 bases. Per the germline V gene, CDR1 is SGHTS and CDR2 is YDEGEE. The CDR3 consists of 16 residues. J was trimmed by 5 bases and V by 5 bases; bases with no gene match: 13. The CDR3 sequence: CASRPQGAQGLETQYF. CDR3 DNA: TGTGCCAGCAGGCCACAGGGGGCGCAAGGGCTCGAGACCCAGTACTTC.

The V gene is TRBV19, the J gene TRBJ2-1, with 9 nucleotides matching TRBD1. V was pared by 4 bases and J by 9 bases, with 7 bases of the junction left unmatched. The CDR3 loop spans 14 amino acids. Per the germline V gene, CDR1 is LNHDA and CDR2 is SQIVND (reference sequence). The CDR3 nucleotides are TGTGCCAGTAGTACGGGACAGGGCATCGGTGAGCAGTTCTTC. Translated, it gives CASSTGQGIGEQFF.

In DNA form, the CDR3 reads TGTGCCAGCAGAGACAGGGGGCGCGGGTACGAGCAGTACTTC. Translating it yields CASRDRGRGYEQYF. The chain is built from TRBV28 and TRBJ2-7; 10 bases align to TRBD1. The germline V gene encodes CDR1 MDHEN and CDR2 SYDVKM. The CDR3 covers 14 residues. The junction had 6 bases not matched to a gene; V was cut back by 6 bases and J by 4 bases.

The rearrangement uses TRBV7-8 and TRBJ2-3; D may be TRBD1 (6 bases). This CDR3 spans 15 amino acids. V shed 1 base and J shed 5 bases, with 13 bases lying between them. Germline CDR1 reads SGHVS; CDR2 reads FQNEAQ. This CDR3 is CASSLEAGARDTQYF. CDR3 nucleotides: TGTGCCAGCAGCTTAGAGGCAGGGGCCCGAGATACGCAGTATTTT.

The chain has TRBV3-1 (or the pseudogene TRBV3-2) and TRBJ2-7; D not resolved. The CDR3 contains 13 residues. Trimming stripped 4 bases from V and 7 bases from J, with 14 bases between. The germline CDR1 and CDR2 sequences are LGHDT and YNNKEL (reference sequence). The CDR3 reads CASSPRYTREQYF. For the CDR3, the DNA is TGTGCCAGCAGCCCCCGTTATACGCGAGAGCAGTACTTC.

V and J are TRBV6-5 and TRBJ1-2; 7 bases agree with TRBD1. The CDR3 spans 13 residues. The J segment lost 4 bases and the V segment lost 6 bases, leaving 5 bases of the junction unmatched. CDR1 is MNHEY, CDR2 SVGAGI, per germline. This CDR3 reads CASSAGQTYGYTF. CDR3 nucleotide sequence: TGTGCCAGCAGCGCGGGACAGACCTATGGCTACACCTTC.

The chain's CDR3 is CASSLSRGNEQYF. The CDR3 nucleotides read TGTGCCAGCAGTTTAAGCCGGGGGAACGAGCAGTACTTC. The rearrangement joins TRBV27 to TRBJ2-7, with D perhaps matching TRBD2 (6 bases). CDR3 size: 13 residues. Germline assignment: CDR1 MNHEY and CDR2 SMNVEV (reference sequence). V lost 2 bases to trimming and J lost 5 bases, with 10 bases between them.

This rearrangement joins TRBV27 to TRBJ1-2; 10 bases map to TRBD1. The J segment lost 7 bases and the V segment lost 2 bases, leaving 13 bases of the junction unmatched. From germline, CDR1 is MNHEY and CDR2 SMNVEV (reference sequence). The CDR3 runs 17 residues. The CDR3 loop is CASSLRTGGLLVAGYTF. CDR3 nucleotides: TGTGCCAGCAGTTTACGGACAGGGGGACTATTAGTCGCTGGCTACACCTTC.

This clone was detected a few times. The rearrangement links TRBV12-5 to TRBJ1-1; TRBD1 matches 9 bases. The junction had 4 bases not matched to a gene; V was cut back by 1 base and J by 1 base. CDR3 length equals 16 residues. Germline lookup yields CDR1 LGHNT and CDR2 FRNRAP. In nucleotides, the CDR3 is TGTGCTAGTGGTTTGGGACCGGGACAGGGGAACACTGAAGCTTTCTTT. It is translated as CASGLGPGQGNTEAFF. The full variable domain, completed using reference TRBV12-5 and TRBJ1-1, is DARVTQTPRHKVTEMGQEVTMRCQPILGHNTVFWYRQTMMQGLELLAYFRNRAPLDDSGMPKDRFSAEMPDATLATLKIQPSEPRDSAVYFCASGLGPGQGNTEAFFGQGTRLTVV.

The chain uses TRBV19 and TRBJ1-1, with 10 bases identical to TRBD1. The CDR3 is 14 amino acids. CDR1 and CDR2 from the germline V gene are LNHDA and SQIVND (reference sequence). The V segment lost 5 bases and the J segment 4 bases; nucleotides outside the gene matches: 4. CDR3 residues: CASSPGTGATEAFF. In DNA, the CDR3 is TGTGCCAGTAGTCCGGGGACAGGGGCCACTGAAGCTTTCTTT.

The rearrangement joins TRBV5-1 to TRBJ2-1, with 7 bases matching TRBD2. The CDR3 runs to 14 residues. CDR1 is SGHRS and CDR2 is YFSETQ in the germline V gene. V lost 3 bases to trimming and J lost 2 bases; unmatched junction nucleotides: 2. Here the CDR3 DNA reads TGCGCCAGCAGCTCGGGGGGTACCTACAATGAGCAGTTCTTC. This codes for CASSSGGTYNEQFF.

This chain links TRBV5-4 with TRBJ2-3; 12 bases align to TRBD2. Germline CDR1 SGHNT, CDR2 YYREEE (reference sequence). V trimming: 2 bases; J trimming: 0 bases; junction bases outside the gene matches: 1. This CDR3 region has 16 residues. The chain's CDR3 is CASSLTSGRSTDTQYF. CDR3 in DNA: TGTGCCAGCAGCTTAACTAGCGGGAGGAGCACAGATACGCAGTATTTT.

V and J are TRBV11-2 and TRBJ2-2; possible D gene TRBD2, 6 bases. The CDR3 consists of 16 residues. Germline CDR1 reads SGHAT; CDR2 reads FQNNGV. V was trimmed by 6 bases and J by 8 bases, leaving 22 bases between them. The CDR3 loop is CASRSGRGGLRGELFF. CDR3 in DNA: TGTGCCAGCAGATCAGGGCGGGGAGGCCTGAGAGGGGAGCTGTTTTTT.

This rearrangement joins TRBV25-1 to TRBJ1-1, with TRBD1 matching 7 bases. The CDR3 runs 15 residues. Per the germline V gene, CDR1 is MGHDK and CDR2 is SYGVNS. The V segment lost 3 bases and the J segment 4 bases; nucleotides outside the gene matches: 8. CDR3 nucleotide sequence: TGTGCCAGCAGTGACAGACAGGGAAGAGGCACTGAAGCTTTCTTT. As protein: CASSDRQGRGTEAFF.

This chain joins TRBV27 and TRBJ1-2; 7 bases fit TRBD1. The ends lost 4 bases at V and 3 bases at J; junction bases unmatched: 8. Germline loops: CDR1 MNHEY, CDR2 SMNVEV (reference sequence). This CDR3 contains 15 residues. CDR3 sequence (DNA): TGTGCCAGCAGTTCCACAGGGGCTGGAGACTATGGCTACACCTTC. Residues: CASSSTGAGDYGYTF.

J is TRBJ1-3 and V is TRBV6-5, with no clear D. CDR3 length: 15 residues. Trimming shortened V by 3 bases and J by 0 bases, and 9 bases separated the two germline ends. Germline CDR1 reads MNHEY; CDR2 reads SVGAGI. CDR3 sequence: CASSYSAISGNTIYF. The CDR3 nucleotides are TGTGCCAGCAGTTATTCAGCGATCTCTGGAAACACCATATATTTT.

V usage is TRBV5-1 and J usage is TRBJ1-2; D is undetermined. Trimming left V 0 bases short and J 14 bases short, with 17 bases between. The V gene's germline CDR1 is SGHRS and CDR2 YFSETQ. This CDR3 has 13 amino acids. The CDR3 loop reads CASSLGETPLITF. The CDR3 region has the DNA TGCGCCAGCAGCTTGGGGGAGACCCCTCTGATAACCTTC.

This clone was seen only a few times. The chain uses TRBV18 and TRBJ1-1; TRBD1 agrees at 8 bases. V trimming: 3 bases; J trimming: 1 base; junction bases outside the gene matches: 1. This CDR3 spans 14 amino acids. Germline V gene lookup returns CDR1 KGHSH and CDR2 LQKENI. The chain's CDR3 is CASSPTGGNTEAFF. The CDR3 nucleotides read TGTGCCAGCTCACCTACAGGGGGGAACACTGAAGCTTTCTTT.

CDR3 protein: CASSLDPGVGNEQFF. The CDR3 bases are TGCGCCAGCAGCTTGGATCCGGGGGTCGGTAATGAGCAGTTCTTC. This chain uses TRBV5-1 with TRBJ2-1, with D perhaps matching TRBD2 (6 bases). The CDR3 covers 15 residues. V was trimmed by 0 bases and J by 7 bases, leaving 14 bases between them. Germline CDR1 reads SGHRS; CDR2 reads YFSETQ.

The chain combines TRBV12-3 or TRBV12-4 with TRBJ1-2, with 7 bases that match TRBD1. Trimming took 6 bases from V and 11 from J; bases not matched to a gene: 12. The CDR3 contains 13 residues. CDR3 loop: CASSPGTVWRYTF. The CDR3 DNA is TGTGCCAGCAGCCCAGGGACAGTATGGAGGTACACCTTC.

This clone was seen a single time. The chain joins TRBV2 to TRBJ1-4; 11 bases fit TRBD1. CDR1 is SNHLY and CDR2 is FYNNEI in the germline V gene. The V gene end was trimmed by 6 bases and the J gene end by 3 bases; junction bases not matched to a gene: 3. The CDR3 contains 15 residues. The CDR3 nucleotides read TGTGCCAGCAGGGGACAGGGGGTAGCTAATGAAAAACTGTTTTTT. The encoded protein is CASRGQGVANEKLFF.

The rearrangement uses TRBV7-2 and TRBJ2-7; the match to TRBD2 covers 12 bases. The junction had 14 bases not matched to a gene; V was cut back by 4 bases and J by 1 base. The CDR3 has 19 amino acids. Germline CDR1 and CDR2: SGHTA and FQGNSA. CDR3 in DNA: TGTGCCAGCAGCTCTCCCCGGACTAGCGGGACCTATGGTTCCTACGAGCAGTACTTC. Its protein is CASSSPRTSGTYGSYEQYF.

The gene calls are TRBV11-2 and TRBJ2-1; D call uncertain. The CDR3 runs to 12 residues. Germline V CDR1 and CDR2: SGHAT, FQNNGV. The V and J ends lost 4 bases and 5 bases respectively, with 6 bases between them. The CDR3 reads CASSSDNNEQFF. The CDR3 DNA is TGTGCCAGCAGCTCCGACAACAATGAGCAGTTCTTC.

The chain has TRBV6-5 and TRBJ2-5; the D gene is possibly TRBD2 (6 bases). Per germline, CDR1 MNHEY and CDR2 SVGAGI. This CDR3 has 13 amino acids. With 3 bases removed from V and 2 bases from J, the gap between germline ends came to 7 bases. The CDR3 sequence: CASSYRGQETQYF. Here the CDR3 DNA reads TGTGCCAGCAGTTATCGGGGGCAAGAGACCCAGTACTTC.